Shown below are 11 T cell receptor beta chains from a single sample sequenced in a study of radiotherapy plus CTLA-4 blockade in lung cancer. The assay was immunoSEQ multiplex PCR, and TCRdb's table has in-frame clones only and misses some. The table includes about 120,000 clones, 65% to 85% detected once. This material consisted of peripheral blood, taken from a patient treated with radiotherapy plus ipilimumab. The receptors stem from a human donor with non-small cell lung cancer who had a partial response to radiotherapy plus ipilimumab.

The rearrangement uses TRBV5-1 and TRBJ2-5, with D tentatively TRBD1 (5 bases). Germline CDR1 and CDR2: SGHRS and YFSETQ. CDR3 length: 14 amino acids. Trimming pared 0 bases from V and 3 bases from J, leaving 9 bases between. The CDR3 DNA is TGCGCCAGCAGCTTGGGGGGCAGCAAAGAGACCCAGTACTTC. Its translation: CASSLGGSKETQYF.

This chain links TRBV15 with TRBJ1-4; D remains unclear. Germline V gene sequence: CDR1 LNHNV, CDR2 YYDKDF (reference sequence). The CDR3 is 16 amino acids. The V end was cut by 3 bases, the J end by 0 bases, with 11 bases between. CDR3 bases: TGTGCCACCAGCAGTTCACTTTTTGCAACTAATGAAAAACTGTTTTTT. It encodes CATSSSLFATNEKLFF.

V gene TRBV6-6 combines with J gene TRBJ2-6; D remains unclear. The CDR3 runs to 16 residues. In germline, CDR1 is MNHNY, CDR2 SVGAGI (reference sequence). V lost 6 bases, J lost 6 bases, and 18 bases lay in between. The DNA for the CDR3 is TGTGCCAGCAGCACACAGAGCTCTGTTAAGGCCAACGTCCTGACTTTC. It specifies CASSTQSSVKANVLTF.

The chain carries TRBV15 and TRBJ2-1; perhaps TRBD2 as D (5 bases). V lost 0 bases and J lost 6, with 12 bases in between. Germline lookup yields CDR1 LNHNV and CDR2 YYDKDF (reference sequence). This CDR3 has 15 amino acids. The CDR3 loop reads CATSREGAKINEQFF. DNA for the CDR3: TGTGCCACCAGCAGAGAGGGAGCAAAGATCAATGAGCAGTTCTTC.

This chain connects TRBV6-4 to TRBJ1-6; TRBD1 aligns across 11 bases. CDR3 length: 17 residues. Germline V gene lookup returns CDR1 MRHNA and CDR2 SNTAGT. V lost 3 bases to trimming and J lost 10 bases; unmatched junction nucleotides: 11. The CDR3 coding sequence is TGTGCCAGCAGTGATTTACCCGGGACAGGGGGACACTCACCCCTCCACTTT. Encoded protein: CASSDLPGTGGHSPLHF.

The chain uses TRBV27 and TRBJ2-2; 8 bases are shared with TRBD1. Germline V lookup: CDR1 MNHEY, CDR2 SMNVEV (reference sequence). Trimming took 6 bases from V and 0 from J; bases not matched to a gene: 3. The CDR3 covers 15 residues. The CDR3 region is CASRRTGTNTGELFF. CDR3 coding DNA: TGTGCCAGCAGACGGACAGGGACGAACACCGGGGAGCTGTTTTTT.

This clone showed up just a few times. J is TRBJ2-5 and V is TRBV28; 11 bases align to TRBD2. Germline assignment: CDR1 MDHEN and CDR2 SYDVKM. The J segment lost 11 bases and the V segment lost 5 bases, leaving 13 bases of the junction unmatched. This CDR3 contains 15 residues. In nucleotides, the CDR3 is TGTGCCAGCAGTAACTTAGCGGGAGGGCCCCGGGGGCAGTACTTC. Residues: CASSNLAGGPRGQYF.

In this sample, this clone turned up a few times. This rearrangement joins TRBV6-5 to TRBJ1-1; D is ambiguous. Germline assignment: CDR1 MNHEY and CDR2 SVGAGI. This CDR3 has 13 residues. V dropped 0 bases and J dropped 10 bases, with 12 bases sitting between them. The CDR3 sequence: CASSYSAGRGAFF. The DNA of the CDR3 is TGTGCCAGCAGTTACTCGGCGGGCCGGGGAGCTTTCTTT.

This clone was counted a few times. The genes are TRBV28 and TRBJ2-1; 10 nucleotides line up with TRBD2. The junction had 3 bases not matched to a gene; V was cut back by 5 bases and J by 2 bases. The CDR3 is 15 amino acids. Per germline, CDR1 MDHEN and CDR2 SYDVKM. The CDR3 DNA is TGTGCCAGCAGTCGGACTAGCGGACCCTACAATGAGCAGTTCTTC. Translated, it gives CASSRTSGPYNEQFF.

This clone is a singleton in its sample. CDR3 nucleotide sequence: TGTGCCAGCAGCCCTACAGGGCCACGAGGAACTAATGAAAAACTGTTTTTT. Encoded protein: CASSPTGPRGTNEKLFF. The chain uses TRBV7-2 and TRBJ1-4, with D tentatively TRBD1 (6 bases). Trimming removed 5 bases from V and 1 base from J, with 17 bases in between. The CDR3 totals 17 residues. Per the germline V gene, CDR1 is SGHTA and CDR2 is FQGNSA.

This clone was picked up one time. As the CDR3 is not closed by the conserved phenylalanine or tryptophan, this likely results from a read error. In DNA form, the CDR3 reads TGTGCCAGCAGCTTGAGGGGAGGGGATGGCTACACCCTC. As protein: CASSLRGGDGYTL. The chain has TRBV5-6 and TRBJ1-2; D is possibly TRBD1 (5 bases). CDR1 and CDR2 from the germline V gene are SGHDT and YYEEEE. The CDR3 length is 13 residues. V was shortened by 1 base and J by 6 bases, with 10 bases between the two germline ends.